This TCR beta chain derives from a study of cytomegalovirus exposure and HLA in healthy donors. Study outcomes and limitations: Sequence variants that were highly shared formed a cluster that was likely a sequencing artifact. A few CMV-associated chains proved CMV antigen-specific in vitro. Most CMV-associated TCR beta chains appeared HLA-restricted in a later analysis.

The CDR3 spans 17 residues. J was trimmed by 7 bases and V by 4 bases; bases with no gene match: 10. The V gene's germline CDR1 is SGHRS and CDR2 YFSETQ. Primers included in the PCR were 60 Vbeta and 13 Jbeta primers. As processed by the authors: An analysis that came later counted some 85 million unique TCR beta chains, about 10 million shared. Repertoires were generated with immunoSEQ multiplex PCR, while TCRdb's copy carries only in-frame clones and drops some. That table gives V, J and clone size, and the DNA gave D and trimming. The table shows 200,000 or so clones, with more than 75% occurring only once. Concerning this clone itself: Its antigen is not known.

V usage is TRBV5-1 and J usage is TRBJ2-1; 14 bases align to TRBD2. Sequencing used PBMCs. The sequence was collected from a human donor in good health. Here the CDR3 DNA reads TGCGCCAGCAGCACCCTGGGGGGGACTAGCGGGAGAAATGAGCAGTTCTTC. Translated: CASSTLGGTSGRNEQFF. The full variable domain, its missing parts supplied by reference TRBV5-1 and TRBJ2-1, is KAGVTQTPRYLIKTRGQQVTLSCSPISGHRSVSWYQQTPGQGLQFLFEYFSETQRNKGNFPGRFSGRQFSNSRSEMNVSTLELGDSALYLCASSTLGGTSGRNEQFFGPGTRLTVL.